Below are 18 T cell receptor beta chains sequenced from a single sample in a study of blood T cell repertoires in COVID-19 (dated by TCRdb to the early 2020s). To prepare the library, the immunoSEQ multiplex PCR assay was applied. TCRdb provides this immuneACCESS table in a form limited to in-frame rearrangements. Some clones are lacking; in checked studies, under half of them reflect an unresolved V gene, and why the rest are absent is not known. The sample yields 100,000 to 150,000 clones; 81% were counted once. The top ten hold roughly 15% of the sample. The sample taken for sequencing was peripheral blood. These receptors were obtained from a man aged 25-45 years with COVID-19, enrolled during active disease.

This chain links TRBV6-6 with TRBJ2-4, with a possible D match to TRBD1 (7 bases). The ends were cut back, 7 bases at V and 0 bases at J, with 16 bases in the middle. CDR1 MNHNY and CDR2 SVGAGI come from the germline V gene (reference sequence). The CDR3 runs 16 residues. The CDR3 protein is CASTPLRGVAKNIQYF. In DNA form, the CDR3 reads TGTGCCAGCACCCCCCTCAGGGGGGTAGCCAAAAACATTCAGTACTTC.

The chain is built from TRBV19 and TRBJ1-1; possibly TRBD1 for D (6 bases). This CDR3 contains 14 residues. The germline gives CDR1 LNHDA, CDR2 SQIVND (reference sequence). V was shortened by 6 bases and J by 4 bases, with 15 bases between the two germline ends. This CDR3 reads CASSRKLGGTEAFF. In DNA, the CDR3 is TGTGCCAGTAGCCGGAAACTAGGGGGCACTGAAGCTTTCTTT.

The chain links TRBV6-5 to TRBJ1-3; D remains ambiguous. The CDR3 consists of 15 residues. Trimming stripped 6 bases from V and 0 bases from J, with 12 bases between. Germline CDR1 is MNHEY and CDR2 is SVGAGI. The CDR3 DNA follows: TGTGCCAGCAGCCAGAGGGTTCCCTCTGGAAACACCATATATTTT. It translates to CASSQRVPSGNTIYF.

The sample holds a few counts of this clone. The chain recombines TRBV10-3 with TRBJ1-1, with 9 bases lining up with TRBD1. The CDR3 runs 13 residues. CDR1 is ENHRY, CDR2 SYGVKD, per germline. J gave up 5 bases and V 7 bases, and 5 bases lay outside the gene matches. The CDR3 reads CAIKLQGATEAFF. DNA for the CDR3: TGTGCCATCAAACTACAGGGGGCGACTGAAGCTTTCTTT.

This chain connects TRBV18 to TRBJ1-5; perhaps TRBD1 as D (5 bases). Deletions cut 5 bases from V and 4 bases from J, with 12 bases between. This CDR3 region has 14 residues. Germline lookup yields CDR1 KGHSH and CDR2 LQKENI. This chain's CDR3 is CASSKWGENQPQHF. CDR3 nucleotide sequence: TGTGCCAGCTCAAAGTGGGGGGAGAATCAGCCCCAGCATTTT.

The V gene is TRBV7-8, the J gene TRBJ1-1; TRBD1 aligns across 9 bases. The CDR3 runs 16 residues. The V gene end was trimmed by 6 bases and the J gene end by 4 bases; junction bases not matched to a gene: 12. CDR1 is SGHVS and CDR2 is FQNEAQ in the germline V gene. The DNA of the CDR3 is TGTGCCAGCAGGCCCACAGGGGGCGCAAAATTCACTGAAGCTTTCTTT. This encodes CASRPTGGAKFTEAFF.

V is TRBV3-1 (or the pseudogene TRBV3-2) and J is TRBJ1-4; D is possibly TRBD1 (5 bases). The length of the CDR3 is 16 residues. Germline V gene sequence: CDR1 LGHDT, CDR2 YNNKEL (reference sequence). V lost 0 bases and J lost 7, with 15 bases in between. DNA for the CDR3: TGTGCCAGCAGCCAAGAGGGGGTCCGCGGGGGTGAAAAACTGTTTTTT. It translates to CASSQEGVRGGEKLFF.

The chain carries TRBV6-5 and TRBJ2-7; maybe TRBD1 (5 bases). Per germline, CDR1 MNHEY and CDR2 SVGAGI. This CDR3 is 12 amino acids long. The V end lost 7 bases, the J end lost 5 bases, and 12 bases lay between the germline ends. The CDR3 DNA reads TGTGCCAGCAAAGGGGCCTACGACGAGCAGTACTTC. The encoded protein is CASKGAYDEQYF.

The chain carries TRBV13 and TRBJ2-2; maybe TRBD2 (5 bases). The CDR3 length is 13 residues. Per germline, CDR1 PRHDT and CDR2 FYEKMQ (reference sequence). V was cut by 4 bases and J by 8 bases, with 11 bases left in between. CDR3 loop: CASSSSRRGELFF. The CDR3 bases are TGTGCCAGCAGCTCGAGCCGGAGGGGGGAGCTGTTTTTT.

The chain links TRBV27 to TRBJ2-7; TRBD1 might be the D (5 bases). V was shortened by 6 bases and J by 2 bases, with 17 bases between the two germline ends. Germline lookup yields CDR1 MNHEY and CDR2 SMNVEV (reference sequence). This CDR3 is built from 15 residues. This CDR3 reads CASSTSRAPPYEQYF. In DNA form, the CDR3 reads TGTGCCAGCAGCACCTCCAGGGCACCCCCCTACGAGCAGTACTTC.

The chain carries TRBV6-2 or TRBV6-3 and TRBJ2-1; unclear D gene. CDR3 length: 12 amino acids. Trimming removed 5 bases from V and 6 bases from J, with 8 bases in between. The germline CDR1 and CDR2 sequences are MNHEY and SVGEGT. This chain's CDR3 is CASSITVNEQFF. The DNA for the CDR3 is TGTGCCAGCAGTATTACAGTCAATGAGCAGTTCTTC.

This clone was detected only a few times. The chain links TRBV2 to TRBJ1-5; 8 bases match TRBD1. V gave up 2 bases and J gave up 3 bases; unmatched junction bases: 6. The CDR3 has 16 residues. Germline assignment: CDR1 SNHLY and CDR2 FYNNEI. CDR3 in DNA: TGTGCCAGCAGTGAACGTAGGACAGGGCCCAATCAGCCCCAGCATTTT. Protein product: CASSERRTGPNQPQHF.

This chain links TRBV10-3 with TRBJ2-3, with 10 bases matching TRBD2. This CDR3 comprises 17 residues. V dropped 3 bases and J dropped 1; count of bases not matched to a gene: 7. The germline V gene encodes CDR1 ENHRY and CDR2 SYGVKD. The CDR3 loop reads CAISDGASGGRTDTQYF. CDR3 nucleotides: TGTGCCATCAGTGATGGGGCTAGCGGGGGCCGCACAGATACGCAGTATTTT.

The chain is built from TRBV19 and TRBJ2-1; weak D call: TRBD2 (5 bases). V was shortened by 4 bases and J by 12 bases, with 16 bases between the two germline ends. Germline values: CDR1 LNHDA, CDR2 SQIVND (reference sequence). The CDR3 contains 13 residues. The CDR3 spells CASSTGFIEGQFF. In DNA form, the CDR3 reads TGTGCCAGTAGTACCGGATTTATAGAGGGGCAGTTCTTC.

The CDR3 bases are TGTGCCAGCAGTCAACAGGGAGTGGATGGCTACACCTTC. Its protein product is CASSQQGVDGYTF. The rearrangement links TRBV27 to TRBJ1-2; a weak D match, TRBD1 (6 bases). V lost 5 bases and J 6 bases, leaving 13 bases between the germline ends. CDR3 length: 13 amino acids. CDR1 and CDR2 from the germline V gene are MNHEY and SMNVEV (reference sequence).

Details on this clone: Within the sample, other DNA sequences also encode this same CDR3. The CDR3 spells CSARWGDEQFF. CDR3 sequence (DNA): TGCAGTGCTAGATGGGGAGATGAGCAGTTCTTC. The chain couples TRBV20-1 to TRBJ2-1; maybe TRBD2 (5 bases). V shed 2 bases and J shed 8 bases, with 7 bases lying between them. Germline V gene sequence: CDR1 DFQATT, CDR2 SNEGSKA (reference sequence). The CDR3 length is 11 residues.

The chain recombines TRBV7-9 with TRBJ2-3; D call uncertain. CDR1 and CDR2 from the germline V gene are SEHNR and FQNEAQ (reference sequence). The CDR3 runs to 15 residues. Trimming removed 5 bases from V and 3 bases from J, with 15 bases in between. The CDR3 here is CASSRDTGGTDTQYF. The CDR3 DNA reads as TGTGCCAGCAGCCGCGACACCGGTGGAACAGATACGCAGTATTTT.

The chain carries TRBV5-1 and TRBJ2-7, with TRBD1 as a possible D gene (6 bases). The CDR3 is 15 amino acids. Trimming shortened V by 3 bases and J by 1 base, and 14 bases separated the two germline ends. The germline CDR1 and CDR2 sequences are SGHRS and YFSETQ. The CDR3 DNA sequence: TGCGCCAGCAGCTCCCTCTCGGACAGTTCCTACGAGCAGTACTTC. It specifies CASSSLSDSSYEQYF.